A selection of T cell receptor beta chains follows, all from one sample in a study of T cell responses to AZD1222 COVID-19 vaccine. Produced via immunoSEQ multiplex PCR; TCRdb's table is partial and in-frame only. The repertoire includes under 200,000 clones, around 94% of them detected once, and 3.5% to 4% sits in the top ten. The specimen was peripheral blood, collected 28 days after the second dose of the MenACWY control vaccine. The origin of the receptors is an adult who received the MenACWY meningococcal vaccine as a control. Both conserved end residues are part of each CDR3. D genes are given only for firm matches.

TRBV6-2/TRBV6-3,NA,TRBJ2-7,CASSYAPGTSNEQYF
TRBV5-1,NA,TRBJ1-6,CASSDRNRIYNSPLHF
TRBV9,NA,TRBJ1-2,CASGEEDYGYTF
TRBV19,TRBD2,TRBJ2-2,CASSPTSGTGELFF
TRBV28,NA,TRBJ1-2,CASSPTTSYGYTF
TRBV5-5,NA,TRBJ2-7,CASSLGWGVGEQYF
TRBV9,NA,TRBJ1-6,CASSVGPYNSPLHF
TRBV5-1,NA,TRBJ2-6,CASSIISGANVLTF
TRBV9,NA,TRBJ2-7,CASSVEGAGEQYF
TRBV12-3/TRBV12-4,NA,TRBJ2-7,CASSFSDYYEQYF
TRBV27,NA,TRBJ2-7,CASSRRAVVYEQYF
TRBV11-3,NA,TRBJ2-2,CASSLTGELFF
TRBV7-2,NA,TRBJ2-2,CASRLGVGSGTGELFF
TRBV2,NA,TRBJ2-2,CASSETRTNTGELFF
TRBV6-5,NA,TRBJ1-1,CASFRGEGSLPEAFF
TRBV2,NA,TRBJ1-2,CASSLGTSYGGYTF
TRBV7-3,TRBD2,TRBJ2-7,CASSLTAGGLSYEQYF
TRBV9,NA,TRBJ2-4,CASSGNSAAKNIQYF
TRBV13,NA,TRBJ2-7,CASRAPGPSYEQYF
TRBV6-5,NA,TRBJ2-1,CASSYSRGSLNEQFF
TRBV28,NA,TRBJ2-7,CASIGQITYEQYF
TRBV3-1/TRBV3-2,TRBD1,TRBJ2-1,CASSQAHRTGRYNEQFF
TRBV3-1/TRBV3-2,NA,TRBJ1-1,CASSHKSRGLEAFF
TRBV28,NA,TRBJ1-5,CASTNGGNNQPQHF
TRBV14,TRBD2,TRBJ2-1,CASSQDYGGGNEQFF
TRBV11-2,NA,TRBJ2-2,CASSLDIQGANTGELFF
TRBV5-1,NA,TRBJ2-5,CASSSRAKETQYF
TRBV5-1,TRBD2,TRBJ2-1,CASSLELAGSMSSYNEQFF
TRBV7-3,TRBD2,TRBJ2-7,CASSLLAGIYEQYF
TRBV27,NA,TRBJ2-7,CASSLKGYPLYEQYF
TRBV7-8,NA,TRBJ1-5,CASSLAVAGNSNQPQHF
TRBV27,NA,TRBJ1-1,CASSPDLGNTEAFF
TRBV15,NA,TRBJ1-2,CATSSRTQDVWGYTF